This paragraph covers one T cell receptor (beta chain) sequence. The sample is drawn from a study of blood T cells in healthy people across ages. Germline assignment: CDR1 SGHNT and CDR2 YENEEA. This CDR3 contains 15 residues. V lost 4 bases, J lost 6 bases, and 7 bases stayed unmatched. Alongside a J-beta primer mix, a sample-barcoded 5' primer served in a second PCR lasting roughly 6 to 11 cycles. TCRdb redid the calling of the 5' RACE reads with MiXCR, one entry per CDR3 protein. The sample shows hundreds of thousands of distinct CDR3 sequences, around 48% of them seen only once. The rearrangement joins TRBV11-3 to TRBJ2-5; TRBD2 matches 11 bases. This sequence was found in a woman aged 60-75 years in good health. The specimen sequenced was blood. The CDR3 DNA follows: TGTGCCAGCAGCTCAGGGGGGACTAGCGGCCAGACCCAGTACTTC. This translates into CASSSGGTSGQTQYF.